This T cell receptor (beta chain) was identified in a study of cytomegalovirus exposure and HLA in healthy donors. As for the study in general: Out of several hundred genotyped donors, about 81% belonged to the Caucasian-associated ancestry cluster.

PCR used 60 Vbeta primers and 13 Jbeta primers. Authors' processing steps: A follow-up analysis tallied some 80 million unique TCR beta chains, roughly 11 million shared. Repertoires were generated with immunoSEQ multiplex PCR, while TCRdb's copy carries only in-frame clones and drops some. V and J calls and clone size follow that table, whereas D and trimming were derived from the DNA. The sample lists more than 110,000 clones, around 84% occurring once. V lost 8 bases, J lost 4 bases, and 5 bases stayed unmatched. CDR1 and CDR2 (germline): MDHEN, SYDVKM. The CDR3 loop spans 12 amino acids. The sequencing input was PBMCs. The chain combines TRBV28 with TRBJ2-7, with TRBD1 matching 7 bases. The receptor was derived from a man aged 50 or older in good health and CMV-seronegative. CDR3 nucleotide sequence: TGTGCCAGCGAACAGGGGAGTTACGAGCAGTACTTC. Translating gives CASEQGSYEQYF.